The subject of this entry is one T cell receptor (beta chain). The antigen remains undetermined. The same CDR3 arises from other DNA sequences in this sample as well. Methods used by the authors: Sequence data from immunoSEQ were junction-only and lacked quality scores; consequently, filtering differed. Sequencing used immunoSEQ multiplex PCR; TCRdb keeps in-frame clones, though not all of them. For V, J and clone size, that table is used; D and trimming come from the DNA. The sample shows about 2.4 million clones, approximately 93% of them seen only once. The investigators split CD4+ cells into a CD45RA+ naive subset and a CD45RA-negative memory subset. The sample is drawn from a study of shared clonotypes between healthy human individuals. Study as a whole: A donor's plate count was three for CD4 naive and three for CD4 memory; CD8 naive had two and CD8 memory one.

Study results and limitations: For sorted subsets, rarefaction showed incomplete sequencing despite large depth.

The trim removed 5 bases at V and 4 bases at J, leaving 3 bases unmatched. From germline, CDR1 is MDHEN and CDR2 SYDVKM. The CDR3 is made up of 14 amino acids. The specimen was naive CD4+ T cells from PBMCs. Subset here: CD45RA+ positively selected. The TCR was taken from a man aged 18 to 35 in good health. Some clones in this sample may be carry-over from other donors' samples. The chain combines TRBV28 with TRBJ1-3; 9 bases agree with TRBD1. CDR3: CASSLQGAGNTIYF. For the CDR3, the DNA is TGTGCCAGCAGTCTACAGGGGGCAGGAAACACCATATATTTT.